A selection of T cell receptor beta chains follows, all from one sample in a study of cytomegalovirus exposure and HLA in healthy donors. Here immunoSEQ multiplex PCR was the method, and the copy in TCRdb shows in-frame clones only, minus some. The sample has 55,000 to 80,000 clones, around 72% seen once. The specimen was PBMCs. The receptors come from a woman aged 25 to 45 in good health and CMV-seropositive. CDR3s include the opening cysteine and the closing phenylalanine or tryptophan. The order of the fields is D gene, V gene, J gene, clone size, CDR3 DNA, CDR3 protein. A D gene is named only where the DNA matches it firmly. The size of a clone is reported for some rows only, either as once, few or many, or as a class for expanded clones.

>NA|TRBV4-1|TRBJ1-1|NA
TGCGCCAGCAGCCAAGATCGAGTGAACACTGAAGCTTTCTTT
CASSQDRVNTEAFF
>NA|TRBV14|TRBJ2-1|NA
TGTGCCAGCAGCCAAGGCCTAACTAGCAGACCTGAGCAGTTCTTC
CASSQGLTSRPEQFF
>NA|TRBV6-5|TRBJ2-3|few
TGTGCCAGCAGTTCGGGACTCCGCACAGATACGCAGTATTTT
CASSSGLRTDTQYF
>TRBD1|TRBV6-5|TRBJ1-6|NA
TGTGCCAGCAGTTTCACAGGGGGCAAAAATTCACCCCTCCACTTT
CASSFTGGKNSPLHF
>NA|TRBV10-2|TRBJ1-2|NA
TGCGCCAGCAGTGATGTCTCCGGGAGGGTATGGCGACCCTGTCCGTACACCTTC
CASSDVSGRVWRPCPYTF
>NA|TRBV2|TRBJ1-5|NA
TGTGCCAGCAGTGGTTCGCGACAGGGCAATCAGCCCCAGCATTTT
CASSGSRQGNQPQHF
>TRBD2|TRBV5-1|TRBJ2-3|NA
TGCGCCAGCAGCGAGGGACTAGCGGGAGGGGCGCGGGATACGCAGTATTTT
CASSEGLAGGARDTQYF
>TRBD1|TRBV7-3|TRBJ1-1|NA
TGTGCCAGCAGCCCCTCGACAGGGGTTACTGAAGCTTTCTTT
CASSPSTGVTEAFF
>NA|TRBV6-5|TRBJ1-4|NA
TGTGCCAGCAGTTACTCAAACCTCCACAGGAATGAAAAACTGTTTTTT
CASSYSNLHRNEKLFF
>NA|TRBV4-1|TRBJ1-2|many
TGCGCCAGCAGCCAAGAAGAGGGCTCTAACTATGGCTACACCTTC
CASSQEEGSNYGYTF
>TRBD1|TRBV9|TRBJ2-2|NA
TGTGCCAGCAGTCCAATCTTTTCGGGGGGACAGGGGGCATACACCGGGGAGCTGTTTTTT
CASSPIFSGGQGAYTGELFF
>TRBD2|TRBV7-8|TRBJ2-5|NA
TGTGCCAGCAGCCGCCCTCGACTAGCCCCTGCGGCCCAGTACTTC
CASSRPRLAPAAQYF
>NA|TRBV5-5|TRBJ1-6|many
TGTGCCAGCAGCTTGATGGGGCGATCCTATAATTCACCCCTCCACTTT
CASSLMGRSYNSPLHF
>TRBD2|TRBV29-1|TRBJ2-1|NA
TGCAGCGCAGCCGGGACTAGAGACAATGAGCAGTTCTTC
CSAAGTRDNEQFF
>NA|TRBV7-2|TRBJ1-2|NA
TGTGCCAGCAGCTTAGATTGGACTCAAGGTGGATTCCCGCCTGGCTACACCTTC
CASSLDWTQGGFPPGYTF
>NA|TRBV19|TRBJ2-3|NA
TGTGCCAGTAGTATAGATTGGCTGGTAGATACGCAGTATTTT
CASSIDWLVDTQYF
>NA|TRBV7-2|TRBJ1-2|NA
TGTGCCAGCAGCTTAGAACAGGGATACTATGGCTACACCTTC
CASSLEQGYYGYTF
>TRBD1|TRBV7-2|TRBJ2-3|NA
TGTGCCAGCAGCCTAATCGGACAGGAGGCGCAGTATTTT
CASSLIGQEAQYF
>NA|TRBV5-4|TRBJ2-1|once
TGTGCCAGCAGCCAAAGTAGCAGGGGAGTCTACAATGAGCAGTTCTTC
CASSQSSRGVYNEQFF
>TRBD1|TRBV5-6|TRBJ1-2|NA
TGTGCCAGCAGCCCCGGACAGGGTAATGGCTACACCTTC
CASSPGQGNGYTF
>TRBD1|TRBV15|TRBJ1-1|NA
TGTGCCACCAGCAGAGTAACAGGGGGATACACTGAAGCTTTCTTT
CATSRVTGGYTEAFF
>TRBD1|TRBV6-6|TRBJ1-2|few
TGTGCCAGCAGGTACACAGGGGTTGATGGCTACACCTTC
CASRYTGVDGYTF
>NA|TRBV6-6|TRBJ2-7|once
TGTGCCAGCACCGACGTGGGGCCGACCTACGAGCAGTACTTC
CASTDVGPTYEQYF
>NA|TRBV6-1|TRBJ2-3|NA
TGTGCCAGCAGGCGTCCCGGGACAACAGATACGCAGTATTTT
CASRRPGTTDTQYF
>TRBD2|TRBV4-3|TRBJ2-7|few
TGCGCCAGCAGCCAAGGACTAGCCATAACCTACGAGCAGTACTTC
CASSQGLAITYEQYF
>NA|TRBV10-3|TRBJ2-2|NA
TGTGCCATCAGTCGGAACACCGGGGAGCTGTTTTTT
CAISRNTGELFF
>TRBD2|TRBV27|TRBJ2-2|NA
TGTGCCAGCAGCCAAAGCGGGAGGGCCAGCACCGGGGAGCTGTTTTTT
CASSQSGRASTGELFF
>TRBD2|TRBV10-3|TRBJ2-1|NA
TGTGCCATCAGTGAGGGACTAGCGGGAGGGCCGAGTTACAATGAGCAGTTCTTC
CAISEGLAGGPSYNEQFF
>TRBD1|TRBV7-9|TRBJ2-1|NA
TGTGCCAGCAGCTTAGCGTCCCGACAGGGGAGACGGCATGAGCAGTTCTTC
CASSLASRQGRRHEQFF